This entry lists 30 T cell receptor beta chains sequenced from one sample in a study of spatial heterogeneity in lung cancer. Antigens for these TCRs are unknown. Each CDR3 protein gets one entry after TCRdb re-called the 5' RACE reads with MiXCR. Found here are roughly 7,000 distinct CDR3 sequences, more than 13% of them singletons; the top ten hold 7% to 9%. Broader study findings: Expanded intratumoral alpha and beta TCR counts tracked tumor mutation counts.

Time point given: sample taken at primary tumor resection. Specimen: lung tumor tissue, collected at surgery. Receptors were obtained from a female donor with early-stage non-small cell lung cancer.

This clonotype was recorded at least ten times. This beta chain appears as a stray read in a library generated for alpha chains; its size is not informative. This CDR3 is CSASWAHSEAFF. As DNA, the CDR3 is TGCAGTGCTAGTTGGGCTCACTCTGAAGCTTTCTTT. The chain uses TRBV20-1 and TRBJ1-1, with D unresolved. This CDR3 comprises 12 residues. Germline V gives CDR1 DFQATT, CDR2 SNEGSKA (reference sequence). The V end lost 3 bases, the J end lost 6 bases, and 11 bases lay between the germline ends.

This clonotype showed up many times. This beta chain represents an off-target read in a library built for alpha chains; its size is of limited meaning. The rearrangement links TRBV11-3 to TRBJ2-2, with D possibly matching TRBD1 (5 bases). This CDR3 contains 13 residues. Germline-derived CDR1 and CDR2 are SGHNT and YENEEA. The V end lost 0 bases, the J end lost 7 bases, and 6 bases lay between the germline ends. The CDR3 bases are TGTGCCAGCAGCTTAGACAGGGACGGGGAGCTGTTTTTT. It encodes CASSLDRDGELFF. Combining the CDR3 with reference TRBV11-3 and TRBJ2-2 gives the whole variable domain EAGVVQSPRYKIIEKKQPVAFWCNPISGHNTLYWYLQNLGQGPELLIRYENEEAVDDSQLPKDRFSAERLKGVDSTLKIQPAELGDSAVYLCASSLDRDGELFFGEGSRLTVL.

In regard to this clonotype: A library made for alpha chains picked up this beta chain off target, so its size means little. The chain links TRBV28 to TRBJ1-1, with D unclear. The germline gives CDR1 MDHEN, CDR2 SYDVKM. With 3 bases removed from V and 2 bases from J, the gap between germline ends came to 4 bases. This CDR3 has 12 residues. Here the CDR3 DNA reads TGTGCCAGCAGTTTTACCAACACTGAAGCTTTCTTT. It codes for CASSFTNTEAFF.

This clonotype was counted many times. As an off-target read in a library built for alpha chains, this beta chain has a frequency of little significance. CDR3 DNA: TGCAGTGCTTCTGCCCAGACTGAAGCTTTCTTT. It translates to CSASAQTEAFF. V and J are TRBV20-1 and TRBJ1-1; D not resolved. The germline gives CDR1 DFQATT, CDR2 SNEGSKA (reference sequence). This CDR3 contains 11 residues. V lost 5 bases, J lost 5 bases, and 9 bases lay in between.

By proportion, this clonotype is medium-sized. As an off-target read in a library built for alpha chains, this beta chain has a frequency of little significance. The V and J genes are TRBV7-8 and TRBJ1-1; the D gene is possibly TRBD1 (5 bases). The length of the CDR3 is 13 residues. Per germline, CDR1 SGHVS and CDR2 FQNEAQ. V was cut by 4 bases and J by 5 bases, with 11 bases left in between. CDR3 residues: CASSYRRTTEAFF. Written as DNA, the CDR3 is TGTGCCAGCAGCTACAGGCGGACAACTGAAGCTTTCTTT.

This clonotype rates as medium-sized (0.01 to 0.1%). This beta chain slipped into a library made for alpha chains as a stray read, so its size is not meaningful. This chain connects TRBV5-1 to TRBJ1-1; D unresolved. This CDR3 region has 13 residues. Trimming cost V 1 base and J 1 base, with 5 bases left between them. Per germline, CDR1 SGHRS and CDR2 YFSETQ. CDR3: CASSLSRNTEAFF. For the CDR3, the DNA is TGCGCCAGCAGCTTGTCTCGGAACACTGAAGCTTTCTTT.

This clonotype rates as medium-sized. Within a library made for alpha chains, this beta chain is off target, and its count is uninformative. CDR3 loop: CASKGQGIRQPQHF. CDR3 nucleotide sequence: TGTGCCAGCAAGGGACAGGGAATTCGTCAGCCCCAGCATTTT. The V call is TRBV2, the J call TRBJ1-5; TRBD1 agrees at 9 bases. This CDR3 has 14 amino acids. V lost 7 bases, J lost 6 bases, and 7 bases stayed unmatched. Germline CDR1 and CDR2: SNHLY and FYNNEI.

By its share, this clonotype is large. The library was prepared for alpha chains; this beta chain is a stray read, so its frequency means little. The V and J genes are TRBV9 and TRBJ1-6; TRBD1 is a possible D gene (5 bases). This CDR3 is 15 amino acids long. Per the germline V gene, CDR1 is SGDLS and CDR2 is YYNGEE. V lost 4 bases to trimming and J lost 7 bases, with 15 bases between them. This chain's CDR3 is CASSSSRDPNSPLHF. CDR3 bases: TGTGCCAGCAGCTCGAGCCGGGACCCCAATTCACCCCTCCACTTT.

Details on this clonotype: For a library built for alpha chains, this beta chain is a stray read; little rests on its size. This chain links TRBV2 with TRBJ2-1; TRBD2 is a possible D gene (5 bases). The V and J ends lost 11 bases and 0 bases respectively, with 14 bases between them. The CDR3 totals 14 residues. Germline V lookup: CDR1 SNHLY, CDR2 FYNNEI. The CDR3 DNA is TGTGCCGGGAGTGGACTCCGCTCCTACAATGAGCAGTTCTTC. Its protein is CAGSGLRSYNEQFF.

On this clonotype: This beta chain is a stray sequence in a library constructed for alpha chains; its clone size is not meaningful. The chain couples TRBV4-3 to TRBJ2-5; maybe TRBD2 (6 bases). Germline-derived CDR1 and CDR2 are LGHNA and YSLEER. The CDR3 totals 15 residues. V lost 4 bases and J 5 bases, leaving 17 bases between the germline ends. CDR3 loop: CASSLLPGGGETQYF. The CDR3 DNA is TGCGCCAGCAGCCTTCTCCCGGGCGGAGGGGAGACCCAGTACTTC.

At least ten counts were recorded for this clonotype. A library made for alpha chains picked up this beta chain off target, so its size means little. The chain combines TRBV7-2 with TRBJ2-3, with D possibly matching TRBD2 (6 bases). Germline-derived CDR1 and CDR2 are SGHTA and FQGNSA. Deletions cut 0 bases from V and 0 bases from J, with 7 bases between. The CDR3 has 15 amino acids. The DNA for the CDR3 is TGTGCCAGCAGCTTAGCGGGACTGAGCACAGATACGCAGTATTTT. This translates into CASSLAGLSTDTQYF.

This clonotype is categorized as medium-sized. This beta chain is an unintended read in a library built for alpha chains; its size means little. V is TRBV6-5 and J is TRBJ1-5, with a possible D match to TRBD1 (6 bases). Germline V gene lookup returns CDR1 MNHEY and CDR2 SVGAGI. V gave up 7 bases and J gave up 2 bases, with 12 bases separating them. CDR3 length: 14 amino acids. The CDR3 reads CASKGRGGNQPQHF. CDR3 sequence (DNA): TGTGCCAGCAAAGGCAGGGGAGGCAATCAGCCCCAGCATTTT.

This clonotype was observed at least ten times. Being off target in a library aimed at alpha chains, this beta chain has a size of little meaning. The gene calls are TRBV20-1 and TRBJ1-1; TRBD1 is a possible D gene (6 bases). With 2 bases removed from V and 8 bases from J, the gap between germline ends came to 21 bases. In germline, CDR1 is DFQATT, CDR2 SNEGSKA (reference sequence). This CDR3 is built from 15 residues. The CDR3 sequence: CSARPAQGIYVEAFF. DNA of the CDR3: TGCAGTGCTAGACCGGCCCAGGGGATTTACGTGGAAGCTTTCTTT.

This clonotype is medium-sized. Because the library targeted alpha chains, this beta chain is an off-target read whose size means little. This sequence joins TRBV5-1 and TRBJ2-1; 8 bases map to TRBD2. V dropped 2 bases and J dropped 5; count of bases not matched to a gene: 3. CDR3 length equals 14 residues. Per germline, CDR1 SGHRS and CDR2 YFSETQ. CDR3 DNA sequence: TGCGCCAGCAGCTTCGGGGGGGCCCACAATGAGCAGTTCTTC. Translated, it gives CASSFGGAHNEQFF.

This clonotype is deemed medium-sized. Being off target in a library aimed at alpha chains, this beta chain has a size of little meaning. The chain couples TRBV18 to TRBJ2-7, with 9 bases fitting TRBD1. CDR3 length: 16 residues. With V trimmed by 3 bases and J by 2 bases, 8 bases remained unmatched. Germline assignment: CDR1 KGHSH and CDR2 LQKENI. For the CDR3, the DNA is TGTGCCAGCTCACCGATCCCGGGACAGGGCCCCTACGAGCAGTACTTC. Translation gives CASSPIPGQGPYEQYF. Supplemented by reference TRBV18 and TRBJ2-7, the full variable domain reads NAGVMQNPRHLVRRRGQEARLRCSPMKGHSHVYWYRQLPEEGLKFMVYLQKENIIDESGMPKERFSAEFPKEGPSILRIQQVVRGDSAAYFCASSPIPGQGPYEQYFGPGTRLTVT.

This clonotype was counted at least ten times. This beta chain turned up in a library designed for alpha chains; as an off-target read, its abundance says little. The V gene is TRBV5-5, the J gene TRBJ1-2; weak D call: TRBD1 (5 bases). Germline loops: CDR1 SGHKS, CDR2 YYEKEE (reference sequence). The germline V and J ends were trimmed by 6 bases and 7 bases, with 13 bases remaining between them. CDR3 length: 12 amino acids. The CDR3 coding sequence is TGTGCCAGCAACCGGTGGGGCAGTGGCTACACCTTC. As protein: CASNRWGSGYTF.

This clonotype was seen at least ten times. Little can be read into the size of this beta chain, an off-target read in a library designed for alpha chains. The DNA for the CDR3 is TGTGCCAGCAGCTTAGGAACAGGTCCAAATACGCAGTATTTT. It yields the protein CASSLGTGPNTQYF. The rearrangement links TRBV7-8 to TRBJ2-3; D is perhaps TRBD1 (5 bases). Germline CDR1 SGHVS, CDR2 FQNEAQ. Between the trimmed V and J ends, which lost 1 base and 7 bases, there was a span of 12 bases. The CDR3 covers 14 residues.

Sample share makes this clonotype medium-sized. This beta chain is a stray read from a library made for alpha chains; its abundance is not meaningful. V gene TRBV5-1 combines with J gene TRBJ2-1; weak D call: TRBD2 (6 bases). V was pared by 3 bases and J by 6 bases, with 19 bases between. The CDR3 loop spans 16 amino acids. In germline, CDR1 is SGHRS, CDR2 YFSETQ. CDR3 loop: CASSSGLALGGNEQFF. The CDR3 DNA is TGCGCCAGCAGCTCGGGACTCGCCCTCGGGGGCAATGAGCAGTTCTTC. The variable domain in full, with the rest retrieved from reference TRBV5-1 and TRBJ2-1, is KAGVTQTPRYLIKTRGQQVTLSCSPISGHRSVSWYQQTPGQGLQFLFEYFSETQRNKGNFPGRFSGRQFSNSRSEMNVSTLELGDSALYLCASSSGLALGGNEQFFGPGTRLTVL.

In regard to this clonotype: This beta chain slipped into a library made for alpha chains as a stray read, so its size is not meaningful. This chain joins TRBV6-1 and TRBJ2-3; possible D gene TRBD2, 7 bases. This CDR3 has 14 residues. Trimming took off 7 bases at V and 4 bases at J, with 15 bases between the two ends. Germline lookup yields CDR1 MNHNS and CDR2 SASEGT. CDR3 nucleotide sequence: TGTGCCAGCATCCCGCGGGGGCTCCCAGATACGCAGTATTTT. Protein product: CASIPRGLPDTQYF.

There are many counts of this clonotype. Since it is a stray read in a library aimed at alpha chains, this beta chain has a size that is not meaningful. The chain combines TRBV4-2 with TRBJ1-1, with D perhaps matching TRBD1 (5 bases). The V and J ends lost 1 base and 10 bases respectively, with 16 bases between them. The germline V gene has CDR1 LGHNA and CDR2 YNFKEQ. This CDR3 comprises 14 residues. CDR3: CASSQAVGGRGAFF. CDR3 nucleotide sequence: TGTGCCAGCAGCCAAGCAGTCGGGGGTAGGGGAGCTTTCTTT.

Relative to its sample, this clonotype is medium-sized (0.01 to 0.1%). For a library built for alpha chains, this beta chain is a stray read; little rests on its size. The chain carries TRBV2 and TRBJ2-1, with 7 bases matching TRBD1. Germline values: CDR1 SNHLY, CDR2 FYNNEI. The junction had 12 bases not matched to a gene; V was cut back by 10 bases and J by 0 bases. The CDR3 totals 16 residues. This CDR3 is CATDRLDFNSYNEQFF. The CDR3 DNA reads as TGTGCCACGGACAGGCTAGACTTTAACTCCTACAATGAGCAGTTCTTC.

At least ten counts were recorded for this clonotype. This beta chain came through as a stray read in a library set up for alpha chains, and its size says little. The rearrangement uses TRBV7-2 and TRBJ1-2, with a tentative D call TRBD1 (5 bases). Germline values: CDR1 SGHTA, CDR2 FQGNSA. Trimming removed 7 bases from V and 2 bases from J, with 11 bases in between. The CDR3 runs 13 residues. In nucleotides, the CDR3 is TGTGCCAGCACCCCAGGGCCAAACTATGGCTACACCTTC. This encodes CASTPGPNYGYTF.

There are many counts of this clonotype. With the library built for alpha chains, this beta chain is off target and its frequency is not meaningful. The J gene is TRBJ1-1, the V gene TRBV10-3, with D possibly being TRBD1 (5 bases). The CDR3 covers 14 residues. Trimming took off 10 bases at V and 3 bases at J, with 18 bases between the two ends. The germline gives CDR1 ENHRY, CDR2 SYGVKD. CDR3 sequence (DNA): TGTGCCACCCGAGTGGGACGGGGCCACACTGAAGCTTTCTTT. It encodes CATRVGRGHTEAFF.

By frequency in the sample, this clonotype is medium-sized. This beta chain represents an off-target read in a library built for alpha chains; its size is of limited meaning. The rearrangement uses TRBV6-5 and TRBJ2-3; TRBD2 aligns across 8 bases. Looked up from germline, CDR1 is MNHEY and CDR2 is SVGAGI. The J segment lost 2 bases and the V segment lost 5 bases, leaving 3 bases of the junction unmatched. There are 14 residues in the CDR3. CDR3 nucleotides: TGTGCCAGCAGTAGCGGGGGCCTCACAGATACGCAGTATTTT. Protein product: CASSSGGLTDTQYF.

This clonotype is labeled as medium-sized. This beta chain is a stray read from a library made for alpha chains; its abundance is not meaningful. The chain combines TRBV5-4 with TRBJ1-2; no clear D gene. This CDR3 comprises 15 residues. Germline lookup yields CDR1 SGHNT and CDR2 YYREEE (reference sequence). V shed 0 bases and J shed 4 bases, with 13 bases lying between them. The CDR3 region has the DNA TGTGCCAGCAGCTTGGGGACTCAAATCCGCTATGGCTACACCTTC. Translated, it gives CASSLGTQIRYGYTF.

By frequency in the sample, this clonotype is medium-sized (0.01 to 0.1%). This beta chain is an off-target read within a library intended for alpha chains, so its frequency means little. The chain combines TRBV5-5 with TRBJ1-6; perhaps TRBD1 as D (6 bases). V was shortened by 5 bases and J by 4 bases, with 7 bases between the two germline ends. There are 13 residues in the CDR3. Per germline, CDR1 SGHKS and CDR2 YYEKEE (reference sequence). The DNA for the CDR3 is TGTGCCAGCAGTCAGGGGTATAATTCACCCCTCCACTTT. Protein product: CASSQGYNSPLHF.

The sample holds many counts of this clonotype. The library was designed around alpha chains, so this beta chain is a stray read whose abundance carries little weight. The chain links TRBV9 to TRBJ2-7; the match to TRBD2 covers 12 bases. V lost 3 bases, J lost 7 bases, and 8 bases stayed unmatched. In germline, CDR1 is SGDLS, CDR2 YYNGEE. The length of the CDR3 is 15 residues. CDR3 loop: CASSARTSGVAEQYF. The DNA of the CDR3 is TGTGCCAGCAGCGCCCGGACTAGCGGGGTCGCGGAGCAGTACTTC. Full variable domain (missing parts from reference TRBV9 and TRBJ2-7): DSGVTQTPKHLITATGQRVTLRCSPRSGDLSVYWYQQSLDQGLQFLIQYYNGEERAKGNILERFSAQQFPDLHSELNLSSLELGDSALYFCASSARTSGVAEQYFGPGTRLTVT.

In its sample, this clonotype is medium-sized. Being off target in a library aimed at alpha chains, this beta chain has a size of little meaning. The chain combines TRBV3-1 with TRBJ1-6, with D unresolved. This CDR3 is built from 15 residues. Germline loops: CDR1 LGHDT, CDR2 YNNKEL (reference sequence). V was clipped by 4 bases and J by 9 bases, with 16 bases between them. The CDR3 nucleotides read TGTGCCAGCAGCCCCTCGTCAGAAGGAGCTTCACCCCTCCACTTT. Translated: CASSPSSEGASPLHF.

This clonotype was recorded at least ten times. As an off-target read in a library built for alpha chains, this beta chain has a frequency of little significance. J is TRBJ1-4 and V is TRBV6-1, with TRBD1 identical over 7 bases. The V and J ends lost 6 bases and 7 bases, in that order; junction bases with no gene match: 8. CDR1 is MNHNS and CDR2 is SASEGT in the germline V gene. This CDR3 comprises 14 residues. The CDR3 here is CASSRGTEIEKLFF. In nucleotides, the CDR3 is TGTGCCAGCAGCCGCGGGACAGAGATTGAAAAACTGTTTTTT.

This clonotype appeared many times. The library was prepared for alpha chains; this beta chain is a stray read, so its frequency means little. DNA for the CDR3: TGTGCCAGCAGCCCATACAGTAAGGAGGATCAGTACTTC. Amino acids: CASSPYSKEDQYF. The chain links TRBV7-9 to TRBJ2-4; D possibly corresponds to TRBD2 (5 bases). Germline V CDR1 and CDR2: SEHNR, FQNEAQ (reference sequence). The CDR3 contains 13 residues. V shed 5 bases and J shed 12 bases, with 17 bases lying between them.